One sample yielded the 7 T cell receptor beta chains listed below, sequenced in a study of radiotherapy plus CTLA-4 blockade in lung cancer. The method was immunoSEQ multiplex PCR; TCRdb's version includes in-frame clones alone and lacks a portion of them. Among 81,000 or so clones listed, around 81% were seen once. Sequencing used peripheral blood, obtained from a patient treated with radiotherapy plus ipilimumab. All receptors derive from a human donor with non-small cell lung cancer whose response to radiotherapy plus ipilimumab could not be evaluated. Some clones in this sample may be carry-over from other donors' samples.

The chain uses TRBV5-1 and TRBJ2-1; possibly TRBD1 for D (5 bases). There are 17 residues in the CDR3. Germline CDR1 SGHRS, CDR2 YFSETQ. The germline V and J ends were trimmed by 1 base and 7 bases, with 21 bases remaining between them. CDR3 sequence: CASSLIGLTQQENEQFF. In nucleotides, the CDR3 is TGCGCCAGCAGCTTGATAGGCCTCACTCAACAGGAGAATGAGCAGTTCTTC. Looking up the rest from reference TRBV5-1 and TRBJ2-1 gives the full variable domain: KAGVTQTPRYLIKTRGQQVTLSCSPISGHRSVSWYQQTPGQGLQFLFEYFSETQRNKGNFPGRFSGRQFSNSRSEMNVSTLELGDSALYLCASSLIGLTQQENEQFFGPGTRLTVL.

The chain employs TRBV5-1 and TRBJ2-5, with TRBD1 matching 9 bases. J gave up 5 bases and V 4 bases, and 6 bases lay outside the gene matches. Per the germline V gene, CDR1 is SGHRS and CDR2 is YFSETQ. The CDR3 is 14 residues long. CDR3: CASSGTGGAETQYF. The CDR3 DNA sequence: TGCGCCAGCAGCGGAACAGGGGGCGCCGAGACCCAGTACTTC.

In its sample, this clone ranks as medium-sized. This rearrangement joins TRBV28 to TRBJ1-6; the D is unclear. Germline assignment: CDR1 MDHEN and CDR2 SYDVKM. This CDR3 comprises 16 residues. V gave up 5 bases and J gave up 8 bases, with 19 bases separating them. The CDR3 DNA follows: TGTGCCAGCAGTCCCCCCCAAGGTATTCGGGATTCACCCCTCCACTTT. Translating gives CASSPPQGIRDSPLHF.

The genes are TRBV5-1 and TRBJ2-7; 11 bases fit TRBD2. The germline V gene has CDR1 SGHRS and CDR2 YFSETQ. The CDR3 extends over 19 amino acids. V was pared by 0 bases and J by 1 base, with 12 bases of the junction left unmatched. The CDR3: CASSLALAGGLTRSYEQYF. CDR3 bases: TGCGCCAGCAGCTTGGCCCTAGCGGGGGGCCTAACCCGTTCCTACGAGCAGTACTTC. The variable domain in full, with the rest retrieved from reference TRBV5-1 and TRBJ2-7, is KAGVTQTPRYLIKTRGQQVTLSCSPISGHRSVSWYQQTPGQGLQFLFEYFSETQRNKGNFPGRFSGRQFSNSRSEMNVSTLELGDSALYLCASSLALAGGLTRSYEQYFGPGTRLTVT.

The chain has TRBV5-4 and TRBJ2-7; 8 bases line up with TRBD1. Germline values: CDR1 SGHNT, CDR2 YYREEE (reference sequence). The CDR3 covers 14 residues. V was clipped by 4 bases and J by 4 bases; unmatched bases: 7. The CDR3 spells CASSPRTGLYEQYF. The CDR3 DNA reads as TGTGCCAGCAGCCCTAGGACAGGGCTGTACGAGCAGTACTTC. The whole variable domain, filled in from reference TRBV5-4 and TRBJ2-7, reads ETGVTQSPTHLIKTRGQQVTLRCSSQSGHNTVSWYQQALGQGPQFIFQYYREEENGRGNFPPRFSGLQFPNYSSELNVNALELDDSALYLCASSPRTGLYEQYFGPGTRLTVT.

V gene TRBV30 combines with J gene TRBJ2-5; D possibly corresponds to TRBD2 (7 bases). CDR1 is GTSNPN, CDR2 SVGIG, per germline (reference sequence). V lost 0 bases, J lost 5 bases, and 19 bases lay in between. This CDR3 region has 16 residues. CDR3 protein: CAWSVYRTGGAETQYF. The CDR3 bases are TGTGCCTGGAGTGTTTACCGGACGGGGGGCGCGGAGACCCAGTACTTC.

This clone was seen once. As DNA, the CDR3 is TGTGCCAGTAGTAGGGGAGGGACAGGGGGAACCAAAAACATTCAGTACTTC. It encodes CASSRGGTGGTKNIQYF. The rearrangement links TRBV19 to TRBJ2-4, with 11 bases matching TRBD1. After removal of 4 bases from V and 2 bases from J, the junction contained 7 bases not matched to a gene. The CDR3 is 17 amino acids. CDR1 and CDR2 from the germline V gene are LNHDA and SQIVND (reference sequence).